The next 25 T cell receptor beta chains were all read from a single sample in a study of blood T cells in healthy people across ages. Next came a second PCR, run for about 7 to 12 cycles, which used a sample-barcoded 5' primer along with a J-beta primer mix. A single record per CDR3 protein comes from TCRdb applying MiXCR to the 5' RACE reads. Altogether 550,000 to 700,000 distinct CDR3 sequences are present, approximately 25% being singletons, with the ten largest covering about 18%. The sample comprised blood. Receptors were obtained from a woman in her 70s in good health.

The chain couples TRBV27 to TRBJ2-1; the D gene is possibly TRBD1 (6 bases). Trimming removed 5 bases from V and 10 bases from J, with 21 bases in between. This CDR3 spans 15 amino acids. From germline, CDR1 is MNHEY and CDR2 SMNVEV (reference sequence). This CDR3 is CASSPTRSTGLEQFF. CDR3 nucleotide sequence: TGTGCCAGCAGTCCAACCCGATCAACAGGGTTAGAGCAGTTCTTC.

The V and J genes are TRBV5-1 and TRBJ2-1, with D possibly matching TRBD2 (6 bases). Germline loops: CDR1 SGHRS, CDR2 YFSETQ. V shed 7 bases and J shed 9 bases, with 11 bases lying between them. This CDR3 has 11 amino acids. The CDR3 is CASRSGVEQFF. CDR3 in DNA: TGCGCCAGCCGGTCGGGGGTTGAGCAGTTCTTC. Supplemented by reference TRBV5-1 and TRBJ2-1, the full variable domain reads KAGVTQTPRYLIKTRGQQVTLSCSPISGHRSVSWYQQTPGQGLQFLFEYFSETQRNKGNFPGRFSGRQFSNSRSEMNVSTLELGDSALYLCASRSGVEQFFGPGTRLTVL.

This clonotype came up a few times. This sequence joins TRBV11-2 and TRBJ2-1, with D unresolved. The CDR3 is 13 residues long. In germline, CDR1 is SGHAT, CDR2 FQNNGV. Trimming stripped 5 bases from V and 7 bases from J, with 12 bases between. CDR3: CASSPHNYNEQFF. The CDR3 DNA reads as TGTGCCAGCAGCCCACACAACTATAATGAGCAGTTCTTC.

The gene calls are TRBV29-1 and TRBJ2-5; 9 nucleotides match TRBD2. With V trimmed by 4 bases and J by 5 bases, 8 bases remained unmatched. Germline values: CDR1 SQVTM, CDR2 ANQGSEA. CDR3 length: 14 residues. Here the CDR3 DNA reads TGCAGCGTTGTCACGTTAGCGGGGGTTGAGACCCAGTACTTC. It yields the protein CSVVTLAGVETQYF.

The chain uses TRBV5-1 and TRBJ2-3; 9 bases are shared with TRBD2. Trimming removed 3 bases from V and 0 bases from J; junction bases left unmatched: 8. CDR3 length equals 17 residues. Per germline, CDR1 SGHRS and CDR2 YFSETQ. The CDR3 region is CASSSLSGGRSTDTQYF. The CDR3, as DNA: TGCGCCAGCAGCTCACTTAGCGGGGGACGTAGCACAGATACGCAGTATTTT. The complete variable domain, with remaining parts taken from reference TRBV5-1 and TRBJ2-3, reads KAGVTQTPRYLIKTRGQQVTLSCSPISGHRSVSWYQQTPGQGLQFLFEYFSETQRNKGNFPGRFSGRQFSNSRSEMNVSTLELGDSALYLCASSSLSGGRSTDTQYFGPGTRLTVL.

This rearrangement joins TRBV11-2 to TRBJ2-7; 8 nucleotides agree with TRBD2. This CDR3 contains 17 residues. The junction had 18 bases not matched to a gene; V was cut back by 5 bases and J by 6 bases. Per the germline V gene, CDR1 is SGHAT and CDR2 is FQNNGV. DNA of the CDR3: TGTGCCAGCAGCCCAAGCTCCGGGGGGGCGATTAAGGGCGAGCAGTACTTC. It is translated as CASSPSSGGAIKGEQYF.

This clonotype was seen ten or more times. V gene TRBV6-5 combines with J gene TRBJ2-5; 9 nucleotides line up with TRBD2. The CDR3 length is 16 residues. Germline V CDR1 and CDR2: MNHEY, SVGAGI. The V gene end was trimmed by 3 bases and the J gene end by 5 bases; junction bases not matched to a gene: 10. The CDR3 bases are TGTGCCAGCAGTTATTCTGCGGGGGGGCATTATGAGACCCAGTACTTC. Protein: CASSYSAGGHYETQYF.

There are a few counts of this clonotype. The gene calls are TRBV11-2 and TRBJ2-2; 8 bases agree with TRBD1. In germline, CDR1 is SGHAT, CDR2 FQNNGV. There are 18 residues in the CDR3. V lost 5 bases to trimming and J lost 6 bases; unmatched junction nucleotides: 17. CDR3 protein: CASSSRTFGTGGPGELFF. DNA of the CDR3: TGTGCCAGCAGCAGTAGAACCTTCGGGACAGGTGGTCCCGGGGAGCTGTTTTTT.

The chain is built from TRBV12-3 or TRBV12-4 and TRBJ2-5, with 9 bases aligning to TRBD2. This CDR3 comprises 14 residues. Trimming removed 3 bases from V and 4 bases from J; junction bases left unmatched: 3. CDR3 in DNA: TGTGCCAGCAGTTTCGGAGCGGGGGGAGAGACCCAGTACTTC. Its protein product is CASSFGAGGETQYF.

This clonotype was observed a few times. The chain uses TRBV7-2 and TRBJ1-2, with 9 bases that match TRBD1. The CDR3 runs 14 residues. From germline, CDR1 is SGHTA and CDR2 FQGNSA. V was pared by 7 bases and J by 5 bases, with 8 bases of the junction left unmatched. This chain's CDR3 is CASISDGTGYGYTF. The CDR3 DNA follows: TGTGCCAGCATCTCAGACGGGACAGGGTATGGCTACACCTTC.

The chain carries TRBV6-1 and TRBJ1-2; 9 positions match TRBD1. This CDR3 contains 15 residues. Germline CDR1 MNHNS, CDR2 SASEGT. J gave up 2 bases and V 4 bases, and 5 bases lay outside the gene matches. The CDR3 DNA is TGTGCCAGCAGTGGACGACAGGGGGTGAACTATGGCTACACCTTC. Protein product: CASSGRQGVNYGYTF.

V usage is TRBV27 and J usage is TRBJ1-4; no clear D. The CDR3 spans 13 residues. Between the trimmed V and J ends, which lost 4 bases and 3 bases, there was a span of 6 bases. Germline CDR1 is MNHEY and CDR2 is SMNVEV (reference sequence). In nucleotides, the CDR3 is TGTGCCAGCAGTTATAGAGCTAATGAAAAACTGTTTTTT. Translation gives CASSYRANEKLFF.

This clonotype has just a few counts. This chain uses TRBV20-1 with TRBJ2-5, with 14 bases that match TRBD2. Germline CDR1 DFQATT, CDR2 SNEGSKA (reference sequence). Trimming took 5 bases from V and 4 from J; bases not matched to a gene: 6. This CDR3 is built from 15 residues. The CDR3 bases are TGCAGTGCTGGTAGACTAGCGGGGGGGCCAGAGACCCAGTACTTC. Translation gives CSAGRLAGGPETQYF.

The rearrangement uses TRBV6-2 or TRBV6-3 and TRBJ2-6, with D possibly being TRBD1 (6 bases). The CDR3 has 17 residues. The V gene's germline CDR1 is MNHEY and CDR2 SVGEGT. V was cut by 2 bases and J by 0 bases, with 11 bases left in between. The DNA of the CDR3 is TGTGCCAGCAGTTACGGGACATTCAGCTCTGGGGCCAACGTCCTGACTTTC. This translates into CASSYGTFSSGANVLTF.

In its sample, this clonotype was seen a few times. The chain carries TRBV18 and TRBJ1-1; D may be TRBD1 (6 bases). The CDR3 consists of 13 residues. The V gene lost 5 bases and the J gene lost 9 bases, with 16 bases spanning the gap. Germline V lookup: CDR1 KGHSH, CDR2 LQKENI. CDR3 residues: CASSLGTGTQAFF. CDR3 coding DNA: TGTGCCAGCTCATTAGGGACCGGGACACAAGCTTTCTTT.

The rearrangement links TRBV4-3 to TRBJ2-1; possible D gene TRBD1, 6 bases. The CDR3 is 17 residues long. Germline V gene data show CDR1 as LGHNA and CDR2 as YSLEER. Trimming removed 0 bases at V and 4 bases at J, with 16 bases between. The chain's CDR3 is CASSQDRIGQTYNEQFF. The CDR3 region has the DNA TGCGCCAGCAGCCAAGATCGAATAGGACAGACTTACAATGAGCAGTTCTTC.

This clonotype was detected a few times. The genes are TRBV29-1 and TRBJ2-5; TRBD2 agrees at 9 bases. The CDR3 contains 15 residues. The V and J ends lost 2 bases and 9 bases, in that order; junction bases with no gene match: 13. CDR1 and CDR2 from the germline V gene are SQVTM and ANQGSEA. The CDR3 loop is CSVELAGLLERPQYF. The CDR3 DNA reads as TGCAGCGTTGAACTAGCGGGGCTCCTCGAGAGACCCCAGTACTTC.

The chain couples TRBV20-1 to TRBJ2-7; 8 bases are a match to TRBD1. The CDR3 loop spans 15 amino acids. V lost 1 base, J lost 3 bases, and 8 bases stayed unmatched. Per the germline V gene, CDR1 is DFQATT and CDR2 is SNEGSKA (reference sequence). DNA for the CDR3: TGCAGTGCTAGAGCCTGGGAGACAGGGGTCTACGAGCAGTACTTC. This codes for CSARAWETGVYEQYF.

The chain couples TRBV7-2 to TRBJ2-7, with a possible D match to TRBD1 (6 bases). V lost 2 bases and J lost 6, with 14 bases in between. The CDR3 contains 14 residues. Germline lookup yields CDR1 SGHTA and CDR2 FQGNSA. The CDR3 loop is CASSLQRQDPEQYF. Here the CDR3 DNA reads TGTGCCAGCAGCTTACAAAGACAGGACCCCGAGCAGTACTTC. The full variable domain, completed using reference TRBV7-2 and TRBJ2-7, is GAGVSQSPSNKVTEKGKDVELRCDPISGHTALYWYRQSLGQGLEFLIYFQGNSAPDKSGLPSDRFSAERTGGSVSTLTIQRTQQEDSAVYLCASSLQRQDPEQYFGPGTRLTVT.

This clonotype was detected only a few times. The V gene is TRBV4-3, the J gene TRBJ2-7; TRBD1 matches at 10 bases. Germline assignment: CDR1 LGHNA and CDR2 YSLEER. The ends lost 4 bases at V and 5 bases at J; junction bases unmatched: 8. This CDR3 has 15 amino acids. CDR3: CASSLDGTGVNEQYF. CDR3 nucleotide sequence: TGCGCCAGCAGCCTTGACGGGACAGGGGTGAACGAGCAGTACTTC.

In its sample, this clonotype was seen a few times. This chain uses TRBV6-2 or TRBV6-3 with TRBJ2-1, with D possibly being TRBD1 or TRBD2 (5 bases each). V was shortened by 6 bases and J by 6 bases, with 21 bases between the two germline ends. Germline V gene data show CDR1 as MNHEY and CDR2 as SVGEGT. CDR3 length: 16 residues. This CDR3 reads CASSPYRGRVANEQFF. In DNA form, the CDR3 reads TGTGCCAGCAGCCCCTACCGGGGCCGTGTTGCCAATGAGCAGTTCTTC.

As to this clonotype: Mismatch with germline at one junction end may stem from a read error. The chain recombines TRBV7-2 with TRBJ2-1; 7 nucleotides agree with TRBD2. CDR3 size: 16 residues. Germline V gene lookup returns CDR1 SGHTA and CDR2 FQGNSA. CDR3 bases: TGTGTCAGCAGCTTAGGCCCGGGCGGGGGAGGGAATGAGCAGTTCTTC. Its protein is CVSSLGPGGGGNEQFF.

This clonotype was recorded a few times. The chain joins TRBV5-1 to TRBJ2-7; D is unclear. In germline, CDR1 is SGHRS, CDR2 YFSETQ. Trimming took off 4 bases at V and 0 bases at J, with 17 bases between the two ends. The CDR3 length is 16 residues. The CDR3 loop reads CASSRAGLMASYEQYF. CDR3 in DNA: TGCGCCAGCAGCCGCGCAGGCCTGATGGCCTCCTACGAGCAGTACTTC.

The gene calls are TRBV5-6 and TRBJ2-7; D assignment may be TRBD1 or TRBD2 (5 bases each). CDR3 size: 14 residues. Germline V gives CDR1 SGHDT, CDR2 YYEEEE. Trimming took off 4 bases at V and 2 bases at J, with 13 bases between the two ends. CDR3: CASSRGGGAYEQYF. CDR3 bases: TGTGCCAGCAGCCGGGGTGGGGGAGCCTACGAGCAGTACTTC.

This clonotype was counted a few times. This chain connects TRBV6-5 to TRBJ1-3, with D unclear. CDR3 size: 15 residues. Germline V gene lookup returns CDR1 MNHEY and CDR2 SVGAGI. V was clipped by 0 bases and J by 1 base, with 7 bases between them. The CDR3 sequence: CASSYSGRSGNTIYF. The CDR3 bases are TGTGCCAGCAGTTACTCTGGCAGGTCTGGAAACACCATATATTTT.